The TCR beta chain under discussion was sequenced for a study of radiotherapy plus CTLA-4 blockade in lung cancer. The overall study: Among enrolled patients, roughly 20% responded and 31% achieved disease control.

Trimming at V came to 2 bases and at J to 6 bases, leaving 7 bases not matched to a gene. The length of the CDR3 is 13 residues. Germline V gene data show CDR1 as GTSNPN and CDR2 as SVGIG (reference sequence). Sequenced by immunoSEQ multiplex PCR; TCRdb stores in-frame clones only, minus some. The sample holds tens of thousands of clones, around 86% seen once. This clone was recorded only once. Patients in the study, people with chemo-refractory metastatic non-small-cell lung cancer, received focal radiation plus ipilimumab CTLA-4 blockade. The chain carries TRBV30 and TRBJ2-7; 7 bases are shared with TRBD1. The material sequenced was peripheral blood, taken from a patient treated with radiotherapy plus ipilimumab. The TCR comes from a human donor with non-small cell lung cancer that progressed on radiotherapy plus ipilimumab. In DNA, the CDR3 is TGTGCCTGGAGTAGCCAGTCAGGGGGCGAGCAGTACTTC. Translating it yields CAWSSQSGGEQYF. The full variable domain, rest sourced from reference TRBV30 and TRBJ2-7, is SQTIHQWPATLVQPVGSPLSLECTVEGTSNPNLYWYRQAAGRGLQLLFYSVGIGQISSEVPQNLSASRPQDRQFILSSKKLLLSDSGFYLCAWSSQSGGEQYFGPGTRLTVT.